What follows are 30 T cell receptor beta chains derived from one specimen sequenced in a study of shared clonotypes between healthy human individuals. Some clones are missing from TCRdb's copy, which holds only in-frame ones; the method was immunoSEQ multiplex PCR. The sample contains millions of clones, over 85% of which appear only once. The sample taken for sequencing was naive CD4+ T cells sorted from blood. Sample subset: CD45RA+ positively selected. The source of these receptors is a young man in good health.

The rearrangement uses TRBV11-2 and TRBJ2-7; perhaps TRBD2 as D (6 bases). CDR1 SGHAT and CDR2 FQNNGV come from the germline V gene. V dropped 2 bases and J dropped 2 bases, with 19 bases sitting between them. The CDR3 is 17 amino acids. CDR3 residues: CASSLSLGLGEAYEQYF. CDR3 sequence (DNA): TGTGCCAGCAGCTTAAGCCTCGGATTGGGGGAGGCCTACGAGCAGTACTTC.

The chain has TRBV7-6 and TRBJ2-2; maybe TRBD2 (5 bases). CDR1 and CDR2 (germline): SGHVS, FNYEAQ. This CDR3 comprises 18 residues. The V and J ends lost 5 bases and 3 bases respectively, with 22 bases between them. In DNA form, the CDR3 reads TGTGCCAGCAGCCGGCGGACCGGGAAAGGAGGAGACACCGGGGAGCTGTTTTTT. Its translation is CASSRRTGKGGDTGELFF.

The rearrangement uses TRBV4-1 and TRBJ2-3, with TRBD1 matching over 11 bases. The CDR3 has 15 residues. Germline V gene sequence: CDR1 MGHRA, CDR2 YSYEKL. With V trimmed by 2 bases and J by 8 bases, 6 bases remained unmatched. CDR3 region: CASSQTDRGQGTQYF. The CDR3 region has the DNA TGCGCCAGCAGCCAAACGGACAGGGGGCAGGGTACGCAGTATTTT.

The chain is built from TRBV6-5 and TRBJ1-1, with D tentatively TRBD1 (6 bases). The germline V and J ends were trimmed by 5 bases and 12 bases, with 13 bases remaining between them. Germline V gene lookup returns CDR1 MNHEY and CDR2 SVGAGI. CDR3 size: 11 residues. CDR3 residues: CASSQGSKTFF. The CDR3 DNA reads as TGTGCCAGCAGTCAGGGGAGCAAGACTTTCTTT.

The CDR3 nucleotides read TGTGCCAGCAGCCAGCGGACTAGCGGGAGTACGCAGTATTTT. Translation: CASSQRTSGSTQYF. The gene calls are TRBV7-8 and TRBJ2-3, with 13 bases lining up with TRBD2. The germline V gene encodes CDR1 SGHVS and CDR2 FQNEAQ. V shed 5 bases, J shed 8 bases, and the junction held 4 bases outside the gene matches. There are 14 residues in the CDR3.

The J gene is TRBJ1-1, the V gene TRBV6-6, with D unclear. CDR1 is MNHNY and CDR2 is SVGAGI in the germline V gene (reference sequence). There are 13 residues in the CDR3. V shed 6 bases and J shed 7 bases, with 15 bases lying between them. CDR3 in DNA: TGTGCCAGCAGCTTGGACGTCTTTGGTGAAGCTTTCTTT. Translating gives CASSLDVFGEAFF.

V usage is TRBV29-1 and J usage is TRBJ2-5, with TRBD1 matching 9 bases. The germline V gene has CDR1 SQVTM and CDR2 ANQGSEA. J was trimmed by 5 bases and V by 2 bases; bases with no gene match: 9. This CDR3 spans 15 amino acids. Here the CDR3 DNA reads TGCAGCGTTGAACAAACGAGACAGGGGGGGGAGACCCAGTACTTC. It translates to CSVEQTRQGGETQYF.

V gene TRBV5-1 combines with J gene TRBJ2-5, with D unresolved. Germline CDR1 reads SGHRS; CDR2 reads YFSETQ. There are 14 residues in the CDR3. V gave up 4 bases and J gave up 7 bases, with 17 bases separating them. CDR3 DNA: TGCGCCAGCAGCCAACAGATCTCTGTAGGGACCCAGTACTTC. This codes for CASSQQISVGTQYF.

The V and J genes are TRBV6-5 and TRBJ2-7; D gene unclear. Between the trimmed V and J ends, which lost 0 bases and 5 bases, there was a span of 14 bases. CDR3 length: 15 residues. Germline V lookup: CDR1 MNHEY, CDR2 SVGAGI. This chain's CDR3 is CASSYSIGQADEQYF. CDR3 nucleotides: TGTGCCAGCAGTTACTCGATAGGGCAGGCTGACGAGCAGTACTTC.

J is TRBJ1-1 and V is TRBV15; no definite D call. CDR3 length: 18 amino acids. The germline CDR1 and CDR2 sequences are LNHNV and YYDKDF (reference sequence). Deletions cut 0 bases from V and 0 bases from J, with 17 bases between. The CDR3 DNA reads as TGTGCCACCAGCAGAGATTCCGGGATACCCCTTGTGAACACTGAAGCTTTCTTT. Protein product: CATSRDSGIPLVNTEAFF.

This chain links TRBV11-2 with TRBJ2-5; 10 bases map to TRBD1. CDR3 length: 16 residues. J was trimmed by 2 bases and V by 3 bases; bases with no gene match: 6. CDR1 and CDR2 from the germline V gene are SGHAT and FQNNGV. CDR3 coding DNA: TGTGCCAGCAGCTTTTCCGGGACAGGGGCTCAAGAGACCCAGTACTTC. Residues: CASSFSGTGAQETQYF.

The V call is TRBV14, the J call TRBJ1-1, with D possibly matching TRBD1 (5 bases). The CDR3 spans 12 residues. Germline assignment: CDR1 SGHDN and CDR2 FVKESK. Trimming shortened V by 0 bases and J by 10 bases, and 9 bases separated the two germline ends. The CDR3 spells CASSQDFGGAFF. The CDR3 DNA reads as TGTGCCAGCAGCCAAGATTTTGGGGGAGCTTTCTTT.

The genes are TRBV27 and TRBJ2-7; TRBD2 matches at 11 bases. The germline V gene has CDR1 MNHEY and CDR2 SMNVEV (reference sequence). Unmatched junction bases numbered 6, after V lost 6 bases and J lost 5 bases. CDR3 length: 14 amino acids. This CDR3 is CASRLLAGVDEQYF. CDR3 DNA: TGTGCCAGCAGGTTACTAGCGGGGGTCGACGAGCAGTACTTC.

This clone has a single count. The chain combines TRBV28 with TRBJ2-7; D assignment may be TRBD1 or TRBD2 (7 bases each). From germline, CDR1 is MDHEN and CDR2 SYDVKM. Trimming left V 5 bases short and J 2 bases short, with 19 bases between. This CDR3 region has 16 residues. The CDR3 nucleotides are TGTGCCAGCAGTCTAGCGGCAGGGGGGCCACCCTACGAGCAGTACTTC. As protein: CASSLAAGGPPYEQYF. Together with reference TRBV28 and TRBJ2-7, the CDR3 gives the full variable domain: DVKVTQSSRYLVKRTGEKVFLECVQDMDHENMFWYRQDPGLGLRLIYFSYDVKMKEKGDIPEGYSVSREKKERFSLILESASTNQTSMYLCASSLAAGGPPYEQYFGPGTRLTVT.

This CDR3 is CASSYMVQGNYGYTF. CDR3 sequence (DNA): TGTGCCAGCAGTTATATGGTACAGGGTAACTATGGCTACACCTTC. The rearrangement links TRBV6-6 to TRBJ1-2, with D possibly matching TRBD1 (6 bases). The CDR3 totals 15 residues. Germline V lookup: CDR1 MNHNY, CDR2 SVGAGI (reference sequence). Deletions cut 3 bases from V and 1 base from J, with 12 bases between.

The rearrangement links TRBV19 to TRBJ1-5; 8 bases align to TRBD1. The ends lost 3 bases at V and 5 bases at J; junction bases unmatched: 3. Looked up from germline, CDR1 is LNHDA and CDR2 is SQIVND (reference sequence). CDR3 length equals 14 residues. The CDR3 DNA is TGTGCCAGTAGTATCCAGGGGGCCCATCAGCCCCAGCATTTT. This sequence encodes CASSIQGAHQPQHF.

V is TRBV27 and J is TRBJ1-3, with no clear D. Germline loops: CDR1 MNHEY, CDR2 SMNVEV (reference sequence). The V gene lost 2 bases and the J gene lost 0 bases, with 8 bases spanning the gap. The CDR3 runs to 15 residues. CDR3 coding DNA: TGTGCCAGCAGTTTAGCCCCCATCTCTGGAAACACCATATATTTT. This codes for CASSLAPISGNTIYF.

This clone was seen a few times. The chain has TRBV4-3 and TRBJ2-7; 12 bases agree with TRBD1. Germline assignment: CDR1 LGHNA and CDR2 YSLEER. The CDR3 runs to 15 residues. The junction had 5 bases not matched to a gene; V was cut back by 0 bases and J by 8 bases. Here the CDR3 reads CASSQEMGQGAKQYF. The DNA of the CDR3 is TGCGCCAGCAGCCAAGAGATGGGACAGGGGGCGAAGCAGTACTTC.

The V gene is TRBV25-1, the J gene TRBJ2-5, with 8 bases matching TRBD2. V dropped 5 bases and J dropped 5; count of bases not matched to a gene: 7. The length of the CDR3 is 14 residues. Germline V gene data show CDR1 as MGHDK and CDR2 as SYGVNS. CDR3 amino acids: CASSRGGTGETQYF. The DNA of the CDR3 is TGTGCCAGCAGTCGGGGGGGTACGGGGGAGACCCAGTACTTC.

The gene calls are TRBV2 and TRBJ2-7; D may be TRBD2 (6 bases). This CDR3 contains 12 residues. Germline CDR1 SNHLY, CDR2 FYNNEI. V was cut by 5 bases and J by 3 bases, with 8 bases left in between. CDR3 nucleotides: TGTGCCAGCAGTAGGGACTTCTACGAGCAGTACTTC. This sequence encodes CASSRDFYEQYF.

J is TRBJ2-1 and V is TRBV28; 7 nucleotides match TRBD2. J lost 15 bases, V lost 11 bases, and 19 bases had no gene match. From germline, CDR1 is MDHEN and CDR2 SYDVKM. The CDR3 spans 13 residues. The DNA of the CDR3 is TGTGCCGCGGGAGAAGGACTAGTCACGGGCGGGTTCTTC. Translated: CAAGEGLVTGGFF.

V gene TRBV5-6 combines with J gene TRBJ1-6, with 9 bases aligning to TRBD1. The V and J ends lost 7 bases and 5 bases, in that order; junction bases with no gene match: 7. Germline-derived CDR1 and CDR2 are SGHDT and YYEEEE. CDR3 length: 15 residues. CDR3 loop: CASGWGQGNNSPLHF. The CDR3 DNA sequence: TGTGCCAGCGGCTGGGGACAGGGCAATAATTCACCCCTCCACTTT.

V is TRBV30 and J is TRBJ2-5; D uncertain. The V gene lost 2 bases and the J gene lost 5 bases, with 12 bases spanning the gap. The germline CDR1 and CDR2 sequences are GTSNPN and SVGIG (reference sequence). The CDR3 runs to 13 residues. For the CDR3, the DNA is TGTGCCTGGAGTTCGGTGGGTGCCGAGACCCAGTACTTC. Translated: CAWSSVGAETQYF.

The table lists this clone with a count of one. The chain carries TRBV6-1 and TRBJ2-7; 7 bases match TRBD1. V was clipped by 4 bases and J by 0 bases; unmatched bases: 6. Germline V gene data show CDR1 as MNHNS and CDR2 as SASEGT. The CDR3 consists of 15 residues. The CDR3 DNA reads as TGTGCCAGCAGTGCTCGGACAGGCAGCTCCTACGAGCAGTACTTC. It codes for CASSARTGSSYEQYF.

The V call is TRBV4-3, the J call TRBJ1-3; no firm D call. The CDR3 contains 18 residues. V dropped 0 bases and J dropped 2 bases, with 17 bases sitting between them. Germline CDR1 and CDR2: LGHNA and YSLEER. CDR3 loop: CASSQDYAGSAPGNTIYF. CDR3 DNA sequence: TGCGCCAGCAGCCAAGATTACGCCGGCTCAGCCCCTGGAAACACCATATATTTT.

J is TRBJ1-1 and V is TRBV29-1; TRBD1 is a possible D gene (5 bases). The CDR3 is 16 amino acids. V lost 4 bases and J lost 2, with 20 bases in between. The germline gives CDR1 SQVTM, CDR2 ANQGSEA. The CDR3 DNA reads as TGCAGCGTTGGTGGGCCCGGGGCAGCGGGTAACACTGAAGCTTTCTTT. The encoded protein is CSVGGPGAAGNTEAFF.

The chain links TRBV19 to TRBJ1-6; weak D call: TRBD1 (5 bases). The CDR3 is 15 residues long. The V end lost 4 bases, the J end lost 9 bases, and 16 bases lay between the germline ends. From germline, CDR1 is LNHDA and CDR2 SQIVND (reference sequence). This CDR3 reads CASSTPAGGSSPLHF. In nucleotides, the CDR3 is TGTGCCAGTAGTACGCCTGCGGGGGGAAGTTCACCCCTCCACTTT.

The genes are TRBV7-2 and TRBJ2-6, with TRBD2 matching 11 bases. The CDR3 extends over 18 amino acids. CDR1 is SGHTA, CDR2 FQGNSA, per germline. V was clipped by 2 bases and J by 0 bases; unmatched bases: 3. The CDR3 DNA is TGTGCCAGCAGCTTACGGCTAGCGGGGGGCTCTGGGGCCAACGTCCTGACTTTC. Its translation: CASSLRLAGGSGANVLTF.

This chain joins TRBV10-3 and TRBJ2-3; TRBD1 aligns across 8 bases. Looked up from germline, CDR1 is ENHRY and CDR2 is SYGVKD. The CDR3 covers 15 residues. V lost 3 bases to trimming and J lost 0 bases; unmatched junction nucleotides: 2. The CDR3 spells CAISDGDRSTDTQYF. CDR3 DNA: TGTGCCATCAGTGATGGGGACAGGAGCACAGATACGCAGTATTTT.

The CDR3 region is CASRTGTGNVYEQYF. Written as DNA, the CDR3 is TGCGCCAGCAGAACCGGGACAGGGAATGTCTACGAGCAGTACTTC. V usage is TRBV5-1 and J usage is TRBJ2-7; TRBD1 matches at 9 bases. CDR3 length: 15 amino acids. After removal of 5 bases from V and 3 bases from J, the junction contained 9 bases not matched to a gene. Germline CDR1 is SGHRS and CDR2 is YFSETQ.